These T cell receptor beta chains were read from a single sample in a study of blood T cells in healthy people across ages. MiXCR, applied by TCRdb to the 5' RACE reads, yields one record per CDR3 protein. The sample yields under 1,100,000 distinct CDR3 sequences, 20% to 25% seen once. This sample was also put to use in a study of T cells of mothers and their children.

Specimen: blood. The receptors here all came from a girl aged 2-10 years in good health. The CDR3 runs from the conserved cysteine through the conserved F or W. The D gene is left open where the match is weak. Where a row states a size, it is once, few, many or the class of an expanded clone; other rows omit it.

D gene,J gene,V gene,clone size,CDR3 protein,CDR3 DNA
TRBD2,TRBJ2-7,TRBV20-1,NA,CSARAITSGRYEQYF,TGCAGTGCAAGGGCCATTACTAGCGGGAGGTACGAGCAGTACTTC
NA,TRBJ2-3,TRBV24-1,few,CATSDPTYSTSTDTQYF,TGTGCCACCAGTGATCCAACCTACAGCACTAGCACAGATACGCAGTATTTT
TRBD1,TRBJ2-7,TRBV10-3,few,CAIRDGTEDLGYF,TGTGCCATCAGGGACGGGACAGAAGATCTGGGGTACTTC
TRBD2,TRBJ2-4,TRBV3-1,few,CASSTSLIGLAGGLWTKNIQYF,TGTGCCAGCAGCACAAGCCTGATAGGACTAGCGGGAGGGCTATGGACCAAAAACATTCAGTACTTC
NA,TRBJ2-7,TRBV28,NA,CASSFRTVTFHEQYF,TGTGCCAGCAGTTTCCGGACGGTCACTTTCCACGAGCAGTACTTC
NA,TRBJ1-5,TRBV7-6,few,CASSLDTGINQPQHF,TGTGCCAGCAGCTTAGATACAGGGATCAATCAGCCCCAGCATTTT
NA,TRBJ1-2,TRBV3-1,few,CASSQEQAIYTF,TGTGCCAGCAGCCAAGAACAGGCTATTTACACCTTC
NA,TRBJ2-1,TRBV5-1,NA,CASSPLQGNEQFF,TGCGCCAGCAGCCCCCTTCAAGGCAATGAGCAGTTCTTC
TRBD2,TRBJ2-5,TRBV7-9,NA,CSSSPTPLADEETQYF,TGTTCCAGCAGCCCCACCCCACTAGCGGATGAAGAGACCCAGTACTTC
NA,TRBJ2-7,TRBV5-4,few,CASSRGTELDEQYF,TGTGCCAGCAGCCGGGGGACAGAGTTGGACGAGCAGTACTTC
TRBD2,TRBJ2-3,TRBV4-2,few,CASSQGGQGLAEEDTQYF,TGTGCCAGCAGCCAGGGGGGACAAGGACTAGCGGAGGAGGATACGCAGTATTTT
NA,TRBJ2-5,TRBV4-2,NA,CASSQEKWGSRMFF,TGTGCCAGCAGCCAAGAGAAATGGGGGAGCAGGATGTTCTTC
NA,TRBJ2-1,TRBV4-1,few,CASSQERAPSYNEQFF,TGCGCCAGCAGCCAAGAGAGGGCCCCCAGTTACAATGAGCAGTTCTTC
NA,TRBJ2-5,TRBV20-1,NA,CSASSPIIEETQYF,TGCAGTGCTAGTTCCCCCATAATCGAAGAGACCCAGTACTTC
NA,TRBJ1-6,TRBV5-1,NA,CASSLHDSYNSPLHF,TGCGCCAGCAGCTTACATGACTCCTATAATTCACCCCTCCACTTT
NA,TRBJ2-1,TRBV10-3,few,CAIGESISFYNEQFF,TGTGCCATCGGTGAGAGTATATCCTTTTACAATGAGCAGTTCTTC
NA,TRBJ2-3,TRBV12-3/TRBV12-4,NA,CASRSLGDPASDTQYF,TGTGCCAGCAGGAGCCTCGGGGACCCCGCCTCAGATACGCAGTATTTT
TRBD2,TRBJ2-1,TRBV7-2,NA,CASSLEGGPHNEQFF,TGTGCCAGCAGCTTAGAGGGAGGGCCCCACAATGAGCAGTTCTTC
NA,TRBJ1-5,TRBV4-1,NA,CASSQYTSNQPQHF,TGCGCCAGCAGCCAATACACTAGCAATCAGCCCCAGCATTTT
NA,TRBJ2-3,TRBV27,NA,CASSSTVESNLGTDTQYF,TGTGCCAGCAGTTCGACAGTAGAGTCGAATCTGGGCACAGATACGCAGTATTTT
NA,TRBJ2-3,TRBV20-1,few,CSAWGSTDTQYF,TGCAGTGCTTGGGGGTCCACAGATACGCAGTATTTT
NA,TRBJ1-4,TRBV12-3/TRBV12-4,many,CASSFPGEKLFF,TGTGCCAGCAGTTTCCCAGGTGAAAAACTGTTTTTT
NA,TRBJ1-1,TRBV25-1,few,CASSNIGPGTEAFF,TGTGCCAGCAGTAATATCGGGCCCGGCACTGAAGCTTTCTTT
NA,TRBJ1-5,TRBV6-1,NA,CASSSYRSNNQPQHF,TGTGCCAGCAGCTCCTACAGATCCAACAATCAGCCCCAGCATTTT
NA,TRBJ1-3,TRBV11-2,NA,CASRTVAGNTIYF,TGTGCCAGCCGTACGGTGGCGGGAAACACCATATATTTT
NA,TRBJ1-4,TRBV29-1,few,CSASTGIGEKLFF,TGCAGCGCCTCGACAGGAATAGGGGAAAAACTGTTTTTT
TRBD2,TRBJ2-1,TRBV6-2/TRBV6-3,NA,CASSNPGTSGVNEQFF,TGTGCCAGTTCGAACCCGGGGACTAGCGGGGTCAATGAGCAGTTCTTC
NA,TRBJ2-2,TRBV28,few,CASTSTVYTGELFF,TGTGCCAGCACCTCGACAGTTTACACCGGGGAGCTGTTTTTT
NA,TRBJ2-1,TRBV7-2,few,CASSPSAGQYNEQFF,TGTGCCAGCAGCCCCTCCGCGGGGCAGTACAATGAGCAGTTCTTC
TRBD1,TRBJ1-1,TRBV6-2/TRBV6-3,NA,CASSSNRDRDNEAFF,TGTGCCAGCAGTTCCAACCGGGACAGGGATAATGAAGCTTTCTTT
TRBD2,TRBJ2-7,TRBV4-1,few,CASSILAGGPWYEQYF,TGCGCCAGCAGCATCCTAGCGGGAGGGCCCTGGTACGAGCAGTACTTC
TRBD2,TRBJ2-1,TRBV9,NA,CASSVLGLAGGPNEQFF,TGTGCCAGCAGCGTATTGGGACTAGCGGGAGGGCCCAATGAGCAGTTCTTC
NA,TRBJ2-1,TRBV25-1,NA,CASSDLPGDGGEQFF,TGTGCCAGCAGTGATCTACCAGGGGACGGCGGTGAGCAGTTCTTC
NA,TRBJ2-1,TRBV24-1,NA,CATSAPRLGYNEQFF,TGTGCCACCAGTGCCCCACGACTAGGGTACAATGAGCAGTTCTTC
NA,TRBJ1-6,TRBV5-1,NA,CASRKSGKFWNSPLHF,TGCGCCAGCAGAAAAAGTGGGAAATTTTGGAATTCACCCCTCCACTTT
TRBD2,TRBJ2-1,TRBV9,NA,CASSVAPREVQNNNEQFF,TGTGCCAGCAGCGTAGCCCCGCGGGAGGTTCAAAATAACAATGAGCAGTTCTTC
NA,TRBJ1-1,TRBV6-5,NA,CASSYSAQGVNTEAFF,TGTGCCAGCAGTTACTCGGCACAAGGGGTAAACACTGAAGCTTTCTTT
NA,TRBJ2-7,TRBV11-2,NA,CASRGGASYEQYF,TGTGCCAGCAGAGGGGGGGCATCCTACGAGCAGTACTTC
NA,TRBJ2-7,TRBV20-1,NA,CSARRTAYEQYF,TGCAGTGCTAGAAGGACAGCCTACGAGCAGTACTTC
NA,TRBJ2-1,TRBV20-1,NA,CSARGLLNSYNEQFF,TGCAGTGCTAGAGGGCTGCTTAACTCCTACAATGAGCAGTTCTTC
TRBD2,TRBJ2-1,TRBV12-3/TRBV12-4,NA,CASTGLAGGGPNEQFF,TGTGCCAGCACCGGACTAGCGGGAGGGGGTCCCAATGAGCAGTTCTTC
NA,TRBJ2-5,TRBV5-1,few,CASRLADTETQYF,TGCGCCAGCAGATTAGCGGATACAGAGACCCAGTACTTC
TRBD1,TRBJ2-7,TRBV7-9,once,CASSPPHRGHYEQYF,TGTGCCAGCAGCCCCCCTCACAGGGGGCACTACGAGCAGTACTTC
NA,TRBJ2-2,TRBV25-1,few,CASTPTGTGELFF,TGTGCCAGCACCCCCACAGGAACCGGGGAGCTGTTTTTT
TRBD1,TRBJ1-4,TRBV7-2,NA,CASSLVTGAGEKLLF,TGTGCCAGCAGCCTAGTAACAGGGGCGGGTGAAAAACTGCTTTTT
TRBD1,TRBJ2-7,TRBV25-1,NA,CASSDSLQGYEQYF,TGTGCCAGCAGTGATTCACTACAGGGGTACGAGCAGTACTTC
NA,TRBJ2-1,TRBV11-3,few,CASSHDRYSGEQFF,TGTGCCAGCAGCCACGACAGGTATAGCGGCGAGCAGTTCTTC
NA,TRBJ2-1,TRBV5-1,many,CASSLEADSYNEQFF,TGCGCCAGCAGCTTGGAAGCGGATTCCTACAATGAGCAGTTCTTC
NA,TRBJ1-2,TRBV24-1,NA,CATSVRGYGYTF,TGTGCCACCAGTGTGAGAGGTTATGGCTACACCTTC
TRBD1,TRBJ2-1,TRBV20-1,few,CSAVPRDRGHNEQFF,TGCAGTGCTGTTCCCCGGGACAGGGGTCACAATGAGCAGTTCTTC
NA,TRBJ2-5,TRBV4-3,NA,CASGQDLGIQETQYF,TGCGCCAGCGGCCAAGATCTGGGAATCCAAGAGACCCAGTACTTC
NA,TRBJ2-1,TRBV9,few,CASSVEPNPLGQFF,TGTGCCAGCAGCGTAGAGCCTAACCCCCTCGGGCAGTTCTTC
TRBD2,TRBJ2-1,TRBV11-1,few,CASSLGSGSVEQFF,TGTGCCAGCAGCTTAGGTAGCGGGAGTGTTGAGCAGTTCTTC
NA,TRBJ1-4,TRBV6-5,NA,CASTYDARETNEKLFF,TGTGCCAGCACTTACGACGCCAGGGAAACTAATGAAAAACTGTTTTTT
NA,TRBJ2-7,TRBV20-1,few,CSARAGGGEQYF,TGCAGTGCTAGAGCCGGCGGAGGGGAGCAGTACTTC
NA,TRBJ1-4,TRBV4-1,NA,CASRLTTLGGEKLFF,TGCGCCAGCAGATTAACGACCCTAGGGGGTGAAAAACTGTTTTTT
NA,TRBJ2-7,TRBV2,few,CASSVLGAVNLNEQYF,TGTGCCAGCAGTGTACTAGGGGCAGTTAATTTGAACGAGCAGTACTTC
NA,TRBJ2-7,TRBV21-1,few,CASSGGDYEQYF,TGTGCCAGCAGCGGGGGAGACTACGAGCAGTACTTC